Shown below are 29 T cell receptor beta chains from a single sample sequenced in a study of shared clonotypes between healthy human individuals. The protocol was immunoSEQ multiplex PCR, while the TCRdb copy is restricted to in-frame clones and leaves out a portion. Found here are nearly 1,000,000 clones, less than 85% of them singletons; the top ten hold about 1.5%. Sequenced sample: memory CD4+ T cells sorted from blood. The subset was: CD45RA-negative fraction. The receptor source for this set is a man in his late teens or twenties in good health.

This clone was detected only once. The rearrangement uses TRBV18 and TRBJ2-4, with 8 nucleotides matching TRBD2. This CDR3 contains 16 residues. The germline V gene encodes CDR1 KGHSH and CDR2 LQKENI. V shed 0 bases and J 5 bases; nucleotides not matched to a gene: 6. CDR3: CASSPPVGAGENIQYF. CDR3 DNA: TGTGCCAGCTCACCACCTGTAGGAGCGGGAGAAAACATTCAGTACTTC.

This chain joins TRBV2 and TRBJ2-1, with D tentatively TRBD2 (7 bases). Trimming stripped 6 bases from V and 2 bases from J, with 11 bases between. CDR3 length equals 14 residues. Germline V gives CDR1 SNHLY, CDR2 FYNNEI. CDR3 in amino acids: CASRRGGAYNEQFF. The CDR3 DNA follows: TGTGCCAGCAGGAGGGGGGGCGCCTACAATGAGCAGTTCTTC. Full variable domain (outside the CDR3, taken from reference TRBV2 and TRBJ2-1): EPEVTQTPSHQVTQMGQEVILRCVPISNHLYFYWYRQILGQKVEFLVSFYNNEISEKSEIFDDQFSVERPDGSNFTLKIRSTKLEDSAMYFCASRRGGAYNEQFFGPGTRLTVL.

DNA of the CDR3: TGTGCCAGCAGCAGGGCAGACACTGAAGCTTTCTTT. Translated: CASSRADTEAFF. The chain couples TRBV6-1 to TRBJ1-1; tentative D call: TRBD1 (5 bases). The length of the CDR3 is 12 residues. CDR1 MNHNS and CDR2 SASEGT come from the germline V gene. V lost 6 bases and J 3 bases, leaving 8 bases between the germline ends.

The chain uses TRBV19 and TRBJ1-4, with D perhaps matching TRBD1 (6 bases). The germline V gene has CDR1 LNHDA and CDR2 SQIVND (reference sequence). There are 14 residues in the CDR3. Trimming cost V 3 bases and J 7 bases, with 12 bases left between them. The DNA of the CDR3 is TGTGCCAGTAGTATCAACAGGGATGGTGAAAAACTGTTTTTT. Translating it yields CASSINRDGEKLFF.

This sequence joins TRBV2 and TRBJ1-6; D may be TRBD1 (5 bases). CDR1 is SNHLY and CDR2 is FYNNEI in the germline V gene. Trimming removed 8 bases at V and 10 bases at J, with 12 bases between. The length of the CDR3 is 12 residues. The chain's CDR3 is CASDRDGSPLHF. In nucleotides, the CDR3 is TGTGCCAGCGATCGGGACGGATCACCCCTCCACTTT.

This clone has only a few counts. This chain joins TRBV4-2 and TRBJ1-3; D possibly corresponds to TRBD1 (6 bases). V was trimmed by 0 bases and J by 6 bases, leaving 12 bases between them. Per germline, CDR1 LGHNA and CDR2 YNFKEQ. The length of the CDR3 is 15 residues. The CDR3 DNA sequence: TGTGCCAGCAGCCAAGACCACAGGGAGGAAAACACCATATATTTT. Amino acid sequence: CASSQDHREENTIYF.

As to this clone: A read error may produce the germline difference seen at one junction end. The V and J genes are TRBV7-7 and TRBJ1-4, with TRBD1 matching 11 bases. Germline V CDR1 and CDR2: SSHAT, FNYEAQ (reference sequence). The CDR3 covers 17 residues. The CDR3 bases are TGTGCTAGCAGCCATCCGGGACAGGGGGCAACTAATGAAAAACTGTTTTTT. Protein: CASSHPGQGATNEKLFF. Full variable domain (remainder filled in from reference TRBV7-7 and TRBJ1-4): GAGVSQSPRYKVTKRGQDVTLRCDPISSHATLYWYQQALGQGPEFLTYFNYEAQPDKSGLPSDRFSAERPEGSISTLTIQRTEQRDSAMYRCASSHPGQGATNEKLFFGSGTQLSVL.

This clone was picked up one time. This chain connects TRBV29-1 to TRBJ2-7; 12 bases align to TRBD1. The J segment lost 7 bases and the V segment lost 6 bases, leaving 10 bases of the junction unmatched. Germline assignment: CDR1 SQVTM and CDR2 ANQGSEA. CDR3 length: 14 amino acids. The CDR3 region is CSVGQGASIGEQYF. CDR3 nucleotide sequence: TGCAGCGTGGGACAGGGGGCCTCGATTGGGGAGCAGTACTTC.

The chain couples TRBV27 to TRBJ2-1; 11 bases agree with TRBD1. Trimming removed 6 bases from V and 8 bases from J; junction bases left unmatched: 9. CDR1 is MNHEY and CDR2 is SMNVEV in the germline V gene (reference sequence). The CDR3 runs to 15 residues. The CDR3 loop reads CASSRTGGASYEQFF. The DNA for the CDR3 is TGTGCCAGCAGCAGGACAGGGGGCGCTTCCTATGAGCAGTTCTTC.

This clone was observed at least ten times. Distinct nucleotide sequences in the sample also encode this CDR3. This chain connects TRBV27 to TRBJ2-5; TRBD1 aligns across 12 bases. With 5 bases clipped from V and 5 bases from J, the junction kept 6 bases outside the gene matches. Germline CDR1 and CDR2: MNHEY and SMNVEV (reference sequence). The CDR3 length is 15 residues. CDR3 in amino acids: CASSTGQGARETQYF. DNA for the CDR3: TGTGCCAGCAGTACGGGACAGGGGGCGCGGGAGACCCAGTACTTC.

The CDR3 region is CASRTPRDRNSPYEQYF. For the CDR3, the DNA is TGTGCCAGCAGAACCCCCCGGGACAGGAATTCGCCCTACGAGCAGTACTTC. This chain links TRBV2 with TRBJ2-7; 8 nucleotides match TRBD1. Per the germline V gene, CDR1 is SNHLY and CDR2 is FYNNEI. The CDR3 length is 17 residues. The V segment lost 6 bases and the J segment 2 bases; nucleotides outside the gene matches: 15.

The chain joins TRBV25-1 to TRBJ2-1; weak D call: TRBD1 (6 bases). The ends were cut back, 6 bases at V and 5 bases at J, with 11 bases in the middle. CDR1 and CDR2 (germline): MGHDK, SYGVNS. This CDR3 is built from 13 residues. The CDR3 DNA reads TGTGCCAGCAGGAATGGACAGCACAATGAGCAGTTCTTC. This gives the protein CASRNGQHNEQFF.

This clone has only a few counts. The CDR3 DNA follows: TGTGCCAGCAGCCTCTCTCAGGGGGCCGACTATGGCTACACCTTC. Its translation: CASSLSQGADYGYTF. The J gene is TRBJ1-2, the V gene TRBV7-9; 8 nucleotides agree with TRBD1. The CDR3 loop spans 15 amino acids. V lost 5 bases to trimming and J lost 3 bases; unmatched junction nucleotides: 8. CDR1 SEHNR and CDR2 FQNEAQ come from the germline V gene (reference sequence).

This clone was counted a single time. This sequence joins TRBV25-1 and TRBJ2-3, with 7 bases identical to TRBD2. CDR1 and CDR2 from the germline V gene are MGHDK and SYGVNS. Germline trimming cut 5 bases from V and 2 bases from J; bases unmatched to any gene: 4. There are 14 residues in the CDR3. CDR3 nucleotide sequence: TGTGCCAGCAGTATAAGCGGGGACACAGATACGCAGTATTTT. This encodes CASSISGDTDTQYF.

This clone was seen a handful of times. The chain combines TRBV30 with TRBJ2-3; D might be TRBD2 (5 bases). Germline values: CDR1 GTSNPN, CDR2 SVGIG (reference sequence). This CDR3 contains 15 residues. V was clipped by 1 base and J by 2 bases, with 13 bases between them. The CDR3 spells CAWSAPGYITDTQYF. The CDR3 DNA reads as TGTGCCTGGAGTGCCCCGGGGTATATCACAGATACGCAGTATTTT.

The CDR3 DNA follows: TGTGCCAGCAGCTTGGATGCCTACGAGCAGTACTTC. Amino acids: CASSLDAYEQYF. The chain uses TRBV5-6 and TRBJ2-7; D is ambiguous. V gave up 0 bases and J gave up 2 bases, with 3 bases separating them. The CDR3 loop spans 12 amino acids. Germline lookup yields CDR1 SGHDT and CDR2 YYEEEE.

V and J are TRBV30 and TRBJ1-4; maybe TRBD1 (5 bases). The CDR3 is made up of 13 amino acids. V gave up 4 bases and J gave up 3 bases, with 9 bases separating them. Germline CDR1 reads GTSNPN; CDR2 reads SVGIG (reference sequence). The CDR3 DNA follows: TGTGCCTGGATGGGACTTCCTAATGAAAAACTGTTTTTT. The encoded protein is CAWMGLPNEKLFF. The entire variable domain, with the rest obtained from reference TRBV30 and TRBJ1-4, is as follows: SQTIHQWPATLVQPVGSPLSLECTVEGTSNPNLYWYRQAAGRGLQLLFYSVGIGQISSEVPQNLSASRPQDRQFILSSKKLLLSDSGFYLCAWMGLPNEKLFFGSGTQLSVL.

The chain has TRBV5-1 and TRBJ1-2; D not resolved. Germline CDR1 and CDR2: SGHRS and YFSETQ. This CDR3 spans 16 amino acids. Trimming left V 0 bases short and J 4 bases short, with 16 bases between. The CDR3 sequence: CASSLESKTGTYGYTF. The CDR3 nucleotides read TGCGCCAGCAGCTTGGAATCAAAAACGGGTACCTATGGCTACACCTTC.

The V gene is TRBV28, the J gene TRBJ2-7; 8 bases are a match to TRBD1. The germline CDR1 and CDR2 sequences are MDHEN and SYDVKM. V gave up 9 bases and J gave up 7 bases; unmatched junction bases: 8. The CDR3 is 12 residues long. The DNA of the CDR3 is TGTGCCAGTGGACAGGGCCTTGGGGAGCAGTACTTC. Translation: CASGQGLGEQYF.

The count of this clone is one. Other nucleotide sequences in the sample specify the same CDR3. The chain recombines TRBV2 with TRBJ2-1; 7 bases match TRBD2. CDR1 and CDR2 (germline): SNHLY, FYNNEI. This CDR3 has 14 amino acids. V shed 2 bases and J 5 bases; nucleotides not matched to a gene: 3. The CDR3 sequence: CASSETSANNEQFF. The CDR3 region has the DNA TGTGCCAGCAGTGAAACTAGCGCCAACAATGAGCAGTTCTTC.

The CDR3 reads CATSKGGQPVVLRYNEQFF. For the CDR3, the DNA is TGTGCCACCAGCAAGGGGGGACAGCCGGTAGTCCTTCGCTACAATGAGCAGTTCTTC. This sequence joins TRBV15 and TRBJ2-1; a possible D gene is TRBD1 (7 bases). This CDR3 spans 19 amino acids. The germline CDR1 and CDR2 sequences are LNHNV and YYDKDF (reference sequence). Trimming left V 4 bases short and J 3 bases short, with 25 bases between.

This clone was seen a handful of times. The rearrangement links TRBV5-4 to TRBJ1-1, with a tentative D call TRBD1 (6 bases). This CDR3 is built from 15 residues. The germline gives CDR1 SGHNT, CDR2 YYREEE (reference sequence). The V and J ends lost 3 bases and 4 bases respectively, with 16 bases between them. The CDR3 coding sequence is TGTGCCAGCAGCTCGCCGACAGGACCGGGCACTGAAGCTTTCTTT. Its protein is CASSSPTGPGTEAFF.

The chain employs TRBV5-5 and TRBJ1-1; the D is unclear. The germline CDR1 and CDR2 sequences are SGHKS and YYEKEE (reference sequence). This CDR3 spans 12 amino acids. Trimming removed 2 bases from V and 0 bases from J, with 2 bases in between. CDR3 sequence reads: CASSLMNTEAFF. The CDR3 DNA sequence: TGTGCCAGCAGCTTAATGAACACTGAAGCTTTCTTT.

The rearrangement joins TRBV30 to TRBJ1-6, with D possibly matching TRBD1 (6 bases). This CDR3 region has 13 residues. Trimming took off 4 bases at V and 5 bases at J, with 9 bases between the two ends. CDR1 and CDR2 (germline): GTSNPN, SVGIG (reference sequence). CDR3 residues: CAWTGENNSPLHF. The CDR3 bases are TGTGCCTGGACAGGGGAAAATAATTCACCCCTCCACTTT.

The rearrangement links TRBV5-1 to TRBJ1-2; a possible D gene is TRBD1 (5 bases). This CDR3 has 15 residues. The V gene lost 7 bases and the J gene lost 4 bases, with 20 bases spanning the gap. Looked up from germline, CDR1 is SGHRS and CDR2 is YFSETQ. CDR3 bases: TGCGCCAGCCGCAAGATTGAGGAGGGGCTCTATGGCTACACCTTC. This encodes CASRKIEEGLYGYTF.

The chain combines TRBV7-2 with TRBJ2-3; 10 bases are a match to TRBD2. CDR1 SGHTA and CDR2 FQGNSA come from the germline V gene. There are 15 residues in the CDR3. V lost 4 bases and J lost 3; bases outside the gene matches: 4. The CDR3 reads CASSSSGRDTDTQYF. The CDR3 DNA follows: TGTGCCAGCAGCTCTAGCGGGAGAGATACAGATACGCAGTATTTT.

This clone was detected only a few times. The chain links TRBV2 to TRBJ2-2, with 12 bases fitting TRBD2. The CDR3 has 14 amino acids. The germline V gene has CDR1 SNHLY and CDR2 FYNNEI. With V trimmed by 6 bases and J by 6 bases, 2 bases remained unmatched. The CDR3 sequence: CASRRLAGAGELFF. The CDR3 bases are TGTGCCAGCAGGAGACTAGCGGGAGCCGGGGAGCTGTTTTTT.

CDR3 amino acids: CAISERPPSGGTDTQYF. The CDR3 nucleotides read TGTGCCATCAGTGAGAGGCCCCCTAGCGGGGGCACAGATACGCAGTATTTT. The chain uses TRBV10-3 and TRBJ2-3; 9 nucleotides agree with TRBD2. Trimming took 2 bases from V and 1 from J; bases not matched to a gene: 7. The CDR3 is 17 amino acids. Germline loops: CDR1 ENHRY, CDR2 SYGVKD.

Regarding this clone: The sample contains more than one DNA sequence encoding this CDR3. This sequence joins TRBV7-2 and TRBJ1-6; TRBD1 matches 7 bases. V was pared by 1 base and J by 9 bases, with 3 bases of the junction left unmatched. This CDR3 is built from 14 residues. Germline CDR1 SGHTA, CDR2 FQGNSA. The CDR3 spells CASSLGQGGSPLHF. The DNA of the CDR3 is TGTGCCAGCAGCTTAGGTCAGGGGGGTTCACCCCTCCACTTT.